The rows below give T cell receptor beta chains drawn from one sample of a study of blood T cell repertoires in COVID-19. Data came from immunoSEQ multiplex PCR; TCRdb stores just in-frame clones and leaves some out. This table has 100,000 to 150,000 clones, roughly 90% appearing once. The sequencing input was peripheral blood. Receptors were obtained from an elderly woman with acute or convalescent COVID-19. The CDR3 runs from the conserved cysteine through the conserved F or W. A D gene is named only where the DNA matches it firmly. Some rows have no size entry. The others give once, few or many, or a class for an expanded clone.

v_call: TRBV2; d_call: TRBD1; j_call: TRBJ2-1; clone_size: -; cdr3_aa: CASRLDRGSYNEQFF; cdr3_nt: TGTGCCAGCAGGTTAGACAGGGGCTCCTACAATGAGCAGTTCTTC
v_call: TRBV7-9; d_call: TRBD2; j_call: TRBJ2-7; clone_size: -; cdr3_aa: CASSGGTITYEQYF; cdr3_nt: TGTGCCAGCAGCGGAGGGACTATCACCTACGAGCAGTACTTC
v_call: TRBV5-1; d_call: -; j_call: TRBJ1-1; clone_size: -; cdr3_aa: CASSLDRERAFF; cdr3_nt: TGCGCCAGCAGCTTGGACAGGGAGCGGGCTTTCTTT
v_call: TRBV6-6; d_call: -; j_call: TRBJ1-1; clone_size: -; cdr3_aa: CAAQDGQNTEAFF; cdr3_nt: TGTGCCGCTCAAGATGGCCAGAACACTGAAGCTTTCTTT
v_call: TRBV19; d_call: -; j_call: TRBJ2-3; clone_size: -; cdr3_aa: CATKVPGADTQYF; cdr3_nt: TGTGCCACAAAAGTACCGGGGGCAGATACGCAGTATTTT
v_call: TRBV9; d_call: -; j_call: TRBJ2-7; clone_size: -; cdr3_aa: CASSGIEGYEQYF; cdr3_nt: TGTGCCAGCAGCGGGATAGAGGGATACGAGCAGTACTTC
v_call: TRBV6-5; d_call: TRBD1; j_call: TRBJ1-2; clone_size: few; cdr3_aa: CASRDRSYYGYTF; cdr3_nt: TGTGCCAGCAGGGACAGGTCGTACTATGGCTACACCTTC
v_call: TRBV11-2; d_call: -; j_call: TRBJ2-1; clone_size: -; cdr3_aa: CASSEQPGGNEQFF; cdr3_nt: TGTGCCAGCAGCGAACAACCAGGTGGCAATGAGCAGTTCTTC
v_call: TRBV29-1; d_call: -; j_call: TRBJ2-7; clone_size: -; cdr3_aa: CSVDAPGEKGPYEQYF; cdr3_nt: TGCAGCGTTGATGCCCCAGGGGAGAAGGGCCCCTACGAGCAGTACTTC
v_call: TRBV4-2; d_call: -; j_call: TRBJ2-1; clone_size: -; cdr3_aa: CASSRDWSSYNEQFF; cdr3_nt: TGTGCCAGCAGCCGCGACTGGAGCTCCTACAATGAGCAGTTCTTC
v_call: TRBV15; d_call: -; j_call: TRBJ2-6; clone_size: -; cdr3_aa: CATSLPPPGANVLTF; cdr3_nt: TGTGCCACCAGCCTACCTCCCCCTGGGGCCAACGTCCTGACTTTC
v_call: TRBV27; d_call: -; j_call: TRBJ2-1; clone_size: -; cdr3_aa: CASSPRRVANEQFF; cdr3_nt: TGTGCCAGCAGTCCCCGACGGGTAGCCAATGAGCAGTTCTTC
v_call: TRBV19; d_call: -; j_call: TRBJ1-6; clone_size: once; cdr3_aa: CASSIGQEINSPLHF; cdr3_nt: TGTGCCAGTAGTATAGGACAAGAAATTAATTCACCCCTCCACTTT
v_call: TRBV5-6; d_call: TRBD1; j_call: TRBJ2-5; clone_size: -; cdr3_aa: CASGRDRGRGVQETQYF; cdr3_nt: TGTGCCAGCGGCCGGGACAGGGGGCGTGGGGTTCAAGAGACCCAGTACTTC
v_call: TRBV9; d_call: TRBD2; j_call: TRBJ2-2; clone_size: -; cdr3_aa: CASSGLAGETGELFF; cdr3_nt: TGTGCCAGCAGCGGACTAGCGGGAGAAACCGGGGAGCTGTTTTTT
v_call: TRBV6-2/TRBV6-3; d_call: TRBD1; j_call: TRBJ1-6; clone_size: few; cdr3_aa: CASSYQGAISPLHF; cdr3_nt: TGTGCCAGCAGTTACCAGGGGGCGATTTCACCCCTCCACTTT
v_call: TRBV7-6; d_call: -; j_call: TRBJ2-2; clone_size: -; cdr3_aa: CASSLRAGRSGELFF; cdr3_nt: TGTGCCAGCAGCTTACGCGCAGGGAGGTCAGGGGAGCTGTTTTTT
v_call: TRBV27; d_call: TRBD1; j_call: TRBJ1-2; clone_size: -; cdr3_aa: CASSLAGTGGAMAYGYTF; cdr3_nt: TGTGCCAGCAGTCTCGCCGGGACAGGGGGCGCGATGGCCTATGGCTACACCTTC
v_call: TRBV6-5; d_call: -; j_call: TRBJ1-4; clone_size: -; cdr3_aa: CAISSPTNEKLFF; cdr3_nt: TGTGCCATCTCGAGTCCAACTAATGAAAAACTGTTTTTT
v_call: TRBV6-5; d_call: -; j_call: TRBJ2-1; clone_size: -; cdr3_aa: CASTRGSSYNEQFF; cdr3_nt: TGTGCCAGCACCCGGGGGAGCTCCTACAATGAGCAGTTCTTC
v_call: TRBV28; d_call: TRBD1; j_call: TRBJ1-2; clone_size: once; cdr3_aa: CASTFRWDRVVPGYTF; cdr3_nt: TGTGCCAGCACCTTCCGGTGGGACAGGGTAGTACCTGGCTACACCTTC
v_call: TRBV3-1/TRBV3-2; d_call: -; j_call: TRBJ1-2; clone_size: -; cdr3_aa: CASSPSRANYGYTF; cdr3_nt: TGTGCCAGCAGCCCGTCACGGGCTAACTATGGCTACACCTTC
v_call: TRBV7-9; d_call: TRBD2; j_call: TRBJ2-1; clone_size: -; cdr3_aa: CASSLAGGPFNEQFF; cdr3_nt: TGTGCCAGCAGCTTAGCGGGAGGGCCTTTCAATGAGCAGTTCTTC
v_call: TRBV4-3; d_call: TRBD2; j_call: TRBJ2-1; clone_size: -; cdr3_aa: CASSQDGLAGGGEQFF; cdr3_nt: TGCGCCAGCAGCCAAGATGGGCTAGCGGGGGGGGGTGAGCAGTTCTTC
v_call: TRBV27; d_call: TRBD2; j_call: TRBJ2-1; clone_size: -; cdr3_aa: CASSLWLAGGPYEQFF; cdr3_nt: TGTGCCAGCAGTTTATGGCTAGCGGGAGGGCCTTATGAGCAGTTCTTC
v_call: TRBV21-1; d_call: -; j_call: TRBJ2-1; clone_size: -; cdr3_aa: CASSNSSGTSGSGEQFF; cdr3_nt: TGTGCCAGCAGCAATTCAAGTGGGACTAGCGGGAGTGGTGAGCAGTTCTTC
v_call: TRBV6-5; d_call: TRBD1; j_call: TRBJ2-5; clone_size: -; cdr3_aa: CASRSRDRGRETQYF; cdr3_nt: TGTGCCAGCAGATCCCGGGACAGGGGGCGAGAGACCCAGTACTTC
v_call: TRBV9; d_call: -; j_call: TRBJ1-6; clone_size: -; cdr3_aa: CASSVQGSVSPLHF; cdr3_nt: TGTGCCAGCAGCGTTCAGGGGTCCGTGTCACCCCTCCACTTT
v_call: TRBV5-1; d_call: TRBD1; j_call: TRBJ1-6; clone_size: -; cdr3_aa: CASSLSFVGQGYSPLHF; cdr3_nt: TGCGCCAGCAGCTTGAGTTTTGTGGGACAGGGATATTCACCCCTCCACTTT
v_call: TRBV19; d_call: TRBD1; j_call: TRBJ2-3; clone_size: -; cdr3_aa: CASSILDRVGADTQYF; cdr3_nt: TGTGCCAGTAGTATCCTAGACAGGGTTGGGGCAGATACGCAGTATTTT
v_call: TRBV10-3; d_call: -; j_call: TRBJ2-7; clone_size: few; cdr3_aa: CAINGQSSYEQYF; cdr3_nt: TGTGCCATCAACGGACAGAGCTCCTACGAGCAGTACTTC
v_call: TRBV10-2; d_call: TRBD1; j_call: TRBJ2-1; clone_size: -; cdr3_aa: CASSFGTDSHEQFF; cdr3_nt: TGCGCCAGCAGCTTCGGGACAGATAGCCATGAGCAGTTCTTC
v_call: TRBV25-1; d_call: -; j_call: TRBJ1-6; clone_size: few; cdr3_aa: CASSESGANSPLHF; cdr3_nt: TGTGCCAGCAGTGAATCAGGGGCAAATTCACCCCTCCACTTT
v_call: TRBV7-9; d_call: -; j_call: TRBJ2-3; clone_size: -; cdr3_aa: CASSLGRGSTDTQYF; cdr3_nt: TGTGCCAGCAGCCTCGGCAGGGGTAGCACAGATACGCAGTATTTT
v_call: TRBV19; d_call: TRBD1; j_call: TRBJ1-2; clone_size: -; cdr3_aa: CASSMMWGQGASGYTF; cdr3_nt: TGTGCCAGTAGTATGATGTGGGGACAGGGGGCTTCTGGCTACACCTTC
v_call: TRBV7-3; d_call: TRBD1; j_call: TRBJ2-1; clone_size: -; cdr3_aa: CASSLDRAGGQFF; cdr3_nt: TGTGCCAGCAGCTTGGACAGGGCCGGGGGGCAGTTCTTC
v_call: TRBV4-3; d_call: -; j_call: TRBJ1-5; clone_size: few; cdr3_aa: CASRPENRVNQPQHF; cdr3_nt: TGCGCCAGCCGACCCGAAAACAGGGTCAATCAGCCCCAGCATTTT
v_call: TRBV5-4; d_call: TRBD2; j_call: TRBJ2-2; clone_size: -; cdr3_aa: CAYGLAGANTGELFF; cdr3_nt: TGTGCCTACGGACTAGCGGGGGCAAACACCGGGGAGCTGTTTTTT
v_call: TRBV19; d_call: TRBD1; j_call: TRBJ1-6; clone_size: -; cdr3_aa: CASSAGTVINSPLHF; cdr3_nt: TGTGCCAGTAGTGCCGGGACAGTCATTAATTCACCCCTCCACTTT
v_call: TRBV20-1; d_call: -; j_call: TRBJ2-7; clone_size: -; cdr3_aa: CSARGGGEQYF; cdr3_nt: TGCAGTGCTAGAGGGGGCGGCGAGCAGTACTTC
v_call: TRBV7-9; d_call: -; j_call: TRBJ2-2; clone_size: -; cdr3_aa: CASSSTSARGSGELFF; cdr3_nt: TGTGCCAGCAGCTCAACTAGTGCCCGGGGGTCCGGGGAGCTGTTTTTT
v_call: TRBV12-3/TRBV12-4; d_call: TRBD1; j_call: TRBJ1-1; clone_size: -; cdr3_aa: CASRRTGDTEAFF; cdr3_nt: TGTGCCAGCAGGCGAACAGGGGACACTGAAGCTTTCTTT
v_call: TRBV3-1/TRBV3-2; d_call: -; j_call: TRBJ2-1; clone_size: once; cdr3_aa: CASSQDWPGANSYNEQFF; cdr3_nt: TGTGCCAGCAGCCAAGATTGGCCAGGGGCAAACTCCTACAATGAGCAGTTCTTC
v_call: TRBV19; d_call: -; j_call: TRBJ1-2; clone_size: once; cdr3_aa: CASSPVINYGYTF; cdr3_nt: TGTGCCAGTAGTCCAGTGATTAACTATGGCTACACCTTC
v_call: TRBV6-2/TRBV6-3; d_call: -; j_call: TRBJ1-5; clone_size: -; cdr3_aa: CASSYSTGLSQPQHF; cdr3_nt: TGTGCCAGCAGTTACTCGACTGGACTTTCTCAGCCCCAGCATTTT
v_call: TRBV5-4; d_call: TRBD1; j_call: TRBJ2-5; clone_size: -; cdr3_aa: CASSHRDRETQYF; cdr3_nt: TGTGCCAGCAGCCACCGGGACAGGGAGACCCAGTACTTC
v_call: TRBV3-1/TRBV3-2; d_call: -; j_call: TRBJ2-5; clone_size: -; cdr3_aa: CASSRGVGSLQETQYF; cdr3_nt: TGTGCCAGCAGCCGCGGTGTCGGCAGTCTTCAAGAGACCCAGTACTTC
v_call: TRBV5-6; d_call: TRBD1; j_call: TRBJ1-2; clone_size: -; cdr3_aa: CASSWGQGNSPYGYTF; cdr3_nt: TGTGCCAGCAGCTGGGGACAGGGGAACTCACCATATGGCTACACCTTC
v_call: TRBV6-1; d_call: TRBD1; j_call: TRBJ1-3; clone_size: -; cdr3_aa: CASSEERYRGPTGNTIYF; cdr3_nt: TGTGCCAGCAGTGAGGAGAGGTACAGGGGCCCGACTGGAAACACCATATATTTT